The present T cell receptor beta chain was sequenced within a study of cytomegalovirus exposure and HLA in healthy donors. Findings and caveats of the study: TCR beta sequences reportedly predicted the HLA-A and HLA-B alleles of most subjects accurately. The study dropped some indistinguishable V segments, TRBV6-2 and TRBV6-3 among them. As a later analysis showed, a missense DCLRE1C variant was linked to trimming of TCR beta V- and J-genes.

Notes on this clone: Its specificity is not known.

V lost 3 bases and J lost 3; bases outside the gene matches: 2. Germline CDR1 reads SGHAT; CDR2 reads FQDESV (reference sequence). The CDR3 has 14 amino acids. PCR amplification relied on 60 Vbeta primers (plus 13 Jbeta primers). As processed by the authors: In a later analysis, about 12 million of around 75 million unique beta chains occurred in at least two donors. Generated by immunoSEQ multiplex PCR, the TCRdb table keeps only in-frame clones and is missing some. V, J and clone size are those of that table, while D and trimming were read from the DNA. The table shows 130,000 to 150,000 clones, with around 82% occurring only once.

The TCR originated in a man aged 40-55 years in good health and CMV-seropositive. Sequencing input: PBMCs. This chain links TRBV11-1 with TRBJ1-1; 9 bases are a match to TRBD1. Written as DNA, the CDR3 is TGTGCCAGCAGCTTTCGGACAGGGGACACTGAAGCTTTCTTT. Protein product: CASSFRTGDTEAFF.